The table lists the clone carrying this T cell receptor beta chain with a few counts. Its antigen is still unknown. These data originate in a study of T cell clonotyping in hematopoietic cell transplantation. Method: immunoSEQ multiplex PCR; TCRdb's copy keeps in-frame clones and lacks some. The sample has 7,000 or so clones; about 91% are singletons. Findings and limits, study-wide: Few recipient clonotypes overlapped donors; over 97% were de novo at given depth. After transplant, recipient diversity fell while pathologically expanded clonotypes grew through day 180.

Recipients were bled about 28 days pretransplant and at posttransplant days 30, 100, 180. The source of this sequence is a male patient aged 18 to 29 who had an allogeneic stem cell transplant from a related donor, so the T cells may come from the graft donor. Some clones in this sample may be carry-over from other donors' samples. Sequencing was performed on PBMCs, taken 100 days after allogeneic stem cell transplant.

The chain's CDR3 is CASSDSTGGANVLTF. The DNA of the CDR3 is TGTGCCAGCAGTGACTCGACAGGTGGGGCCAACGTCCTGACTTTC. The rearrangement uses TRBV6-4 and TRBJ2-6; D perhaps matches TRBD1 (6 bases). Trimming shortened V by 0 bases and J by 3 bases, and 6 bases separated the two germline ends. CDR1 MRHNA and CDR2 SNTAGT come from the germline V gene. This CDR3 contains 15 residues.